These T cell receptor beta chains were read from a single sample in a study of shared T cell receptors in the human thymus. The protocol was immunoSEQ multiplex PCR, while the TCRdb copy is restricted to in-frame clones and leaves out a portion. The data show 500,000 to 850,000 clones, with more than 75% seen just once and 0.0094% held by the top ten. Another study also made use of these data, one on human thymus T cells.

The sequencing sample was made of thymocytes. The receptors derive from a boy younger than two with a congenital heart defect. Each CDR3 is given with its conserved first and last residue. Fields, in order: V gene, CDR3 length, J gene, D gene, CDR3 protein. D genes are given only for firm matches.

>TRBV4-3|15|TRBJ1-2|TRBD1
CASSRYRGSVYGYTF
>TRBV19|15|TRBJ2-2|TRBD1
CASSRDRANTGELFF
>TRBV7-9|17|TRBJ2-3|TRBD2
CASSIGTSGNSTDTQYF
>TRBV5-1|17|TRBJ1-1|TRBD1
CASSLGRPQGANTEAFF
>TRBV5-6|16|TRBJ2-7|-
CASSFRAGALTYEQYF
>TRBV27|18|TRBJ2-3|-
CASSIGAGVVVRTDTQYF
>TRBV19|19|TRBJ2-3|TRBD2
CASSMTLGAGVLGTDTQYF
>TRBV7-9|19|TRBJ2-7|TRBD2
CASSFERDHLSGHFYEQYF
>TRBV4-3|15|TRBJ1-4|-
CASSPRQAETEKLFF
>TRBV4-3|16|TRBJ2-7|TRBD1
CASSQDRAGGRGEQYF
>TRBV5-8|14|TRBJ2-7|-
CASSPRGSSYEQYF
>TRBV6-5|13|TRBJ1-1|-
CASRTADRLETFF
>TRBV5-1|14|TRBJ2-2|-
CASSPNFNTGELFF
>TRBV4-3|15|TRBJ1-1|TRBD1
CASSRRQGLNTEAFF
>TRBV9|14|TRBJ2-3|-
CASSVETSTDTQYF
>TRBV4-1|16|TRBJ1-1|-
CASSQGLWPKNTEAFF
>TRBV2|15|TRBJ2-5|-
CASRPAPGERETQYF
>TRBV9|16|TRBJ2-2|-
CASSVSISGDTGELFF
>TRBV28|14|TRBJ1-2|-
CASSFSGRARRYTF
>TRBV10-2|16|TRBJ2-2|TRBD2
CASSYRLAGNTGELFF
>TRBV19|17|TRBJ1-6|TRBD1
CASSIGHPGQGFSPLHF
>TRBV7-7|15|TRBJ2-7|TRBD1
CASSSKGTVSYEQYF
>TRBV10-3|15|TRBJ1-3|-
CATERPGQTGNTIYF
>TRBV5-4|17|TRBJ2-7|TRBD2
CASSSWAPPTSGTEQYF
>TRBV14|14|TRBJ1-3|-
CASSQYFSGNTIYF
>TRBV7-2|16|TRBJ2-1|-
CASSTGLYPFYNEQFF
>TRBV6-1|16|TRBJ1-2|TRBD1
CASSEAETGKNYGYTF
>TRBV28|17|TRBJ2-2|TRBD1
CASSTHPDRDLRGELFF
>TRBV7-6|14|TRBJ2-3|-
CASSLSIGTDTQYF
>TRBV9|16|TRBJ1-4|TRBD1
CASSLGQGSSNEKLFF
>TRBV28|15|TRBJ2-1|TRBD1
CASTEGDRAYNEQFF
>TRBV6-5|16|TRBJ2-7|TRBD2
CASSYAGTSGPYEQYF
>TRBV4-1|16|TRBJ1-5|-
CASSQAVGGYNQPQHF
>TRBV15|14|TRBJ2-7|-
CATRKEGGPYEQYF
>TRBV14|17|TRBJ2-5|-
CASSLHLRGRPQETQYF
>TRBV9|16|TRBJ2-1|TRBD2
CASSVVVGGPHNEQFF
>TRBV6-1|15|TRBJ2-4|-
CASTQSGGAKNIQYF
>TRBV4-3|17|TRBJ2-4|-
CASSQDDGQGAKNIQYF
>TRBV28|17|TRBJ1-2|-
CASSPDRIATSNYGYTF
>TRBV4-1|16|TRBJ1-6|-
CASSQATDRANSPLHF
>TRBV2|15|TRBJ2-3|TRBD2
CASKITSDGTDTQYF
>TRBV29-1|12|-|TRBD2
CSVETSVNEQYF
>TRBV4-1|17|TRBJ2-2|TRBD1
CASSYRPGQGGSGELFF
>TRBV2|20|TRBJ1-5|TRBD1
CASSEAQPRGQGGSNQPQHF
>TRBV27|13|TRBJ1-5|TRBD1
CASAGGGNQPQHF
>TRBV5-4|15|TRBJ1-1|-
CASSPSQGDGTEAFF